The 10 T cell receptor beta chains reported below all come from one sample, sequenced in a study of cytomegalovirus exposure and HLA in healthy donors. Amplification used 60 Vbeta primers and 13 Jbeta primers. Here immunoSEQ multiplex PCR was the method, and the copy in TCRdb shows in-frame clones only, minus some. The data hold tens of thousands of clones, with around 75% observed a single time. The specimen was PBMCs. The receptor set was obtained from a man over 45 in good health and CMV-seropositive.

J is TRBJ2-7 and V is TRBV5-4; 7 bases are shared with TRBD2. V was pared by 4 bases and J by 2 bases, with 9 bases of the junction left unmatched. CDR1 and CDR2 (germline): SGHNT, YYREEE (reference sequence). The length of the CDR3 is 15 residues. The CDR3 reads CASSPQRGPTYEQYF. The DNA of the CDR3 is TGTGCCAGCAGCCCACAGCGGGGACCGACCTACGAGCAGTACTTC. The whole variable domain, remainder taken from reference TRBV5-4 and TRBJ2-7, is ETGVTQSPTHLIKTRGQQVTLRCSSQSGHNTVSWYQQALGQGPQFIFQYYREEENGRGNFPPRFSGLQFPNYSSELNVNALELDDSALYLCASSPQRGPTYEQYFGPGTRLTVT.

The rearrangement joins TRBV11-2 to TRBJ2-1, with TRBD1 identical over 10 bases. The CDR3 is 15 amino acids. Germline V gives CDR1 SGHAT, CDR2 FQNNGV. With V trimmed by 1 base and J by 3 bases, 0 bases remained unmatched. The CDR3 sequence is CASSLGTGGYNEQFF. The CDR3 bases are TGTGCCAGCAGCTTAGGGACAGGGGGCTACAATGAGCAGTTCTTC.

In this sample, this clone turned up a few times. This rearrangement joins TRBV30 to TRBJ1-2, with unresolved D. The CDR3 is made up of 13 amino acids. The germline V and J ends were trimmed by 4 bases and 8 bases, with 17 bases remaining between them. Germline lookup yields CDR1 GTSNPN and CDR2 SVGIG (reference sequence). CDR3 residues: CAWIGTELAGYTF. CDR3 DNA: TGTGCCTGGATCGGTACAGAACTGGCCGGCTACACCTTC.

This clone was detected once. The gene calls are TRBV28 and TRBJ2-1; 10 nucleotides match TRBD2. The germline CDR1 and CDR2 sequences are MDHEN and SYDVKM. Germline trimming cut 7 bases from V and 2 bases from J; bases unmatched to any gene: 17. CDR3 size: 19 residues. The CDR3 nucleotides are TGTGCCAGCATCACCGGATTATATAGCGGGAGGACCGCCTACAATGAGCAGTTCTTC. Amino acid sequence: CASITGLYSGRTAYNEQFF.

The gene calls are TRBV19 and TRBJ2-6; D is possibly TRBD2 (6 bases). CDR1 and CDR2 (germline): LNHDA, SQIVND (reference sequence). V was pared by 1 base and J by 4 bases, with 11 bases between. The CDR3 contains 16 residues. The CDR3 DNA follows: TGTGCCAGTAGTATAGTGGCGGGGTTAGGGGCCAACGTCCTGACTTTC. It codes for CASSIVAGLGANVLTF.

J is TRBJ2-5 and V is TRBV6-5; 8 positions agree with TRBD1. The V gene's germline CDR1 is MNHEY and CDR2 SVGAGI. V lost 3 bases, J lost 14 bases, and 17 bases stayed unmatched. This CDR3 is 15 amino acids long. CDR3 residues: CASSYRTGSTYEQYF. CDR3 DNA: TGTGCCAGCAGTTATAGGACAGGGAGCACCTACGAGCAATACTTC.

The chain carries TRBV4-2 and TRBJ2-7, with 7 bases lining up with TRBD2. V lost 4 bases, J lost 3 bases, and 6 bases stayed unmatched. The CDR3 extends over 14 amino acids. From germline, CDR1 is LGHNA and CDR2 YNFKEQ. The CDR3 protein is CASSRRLADYEQYF. The CDR3 nucleotides are TGTGCCAGCAGCCGACGGCTAGCGGACTACGAGCAGTACTTC.

J is TRBJ2-1 and V is TRBV2, with 7 bases that match TRBD2. J gave up 3 bases and V 8 bases, and 10 bases lay outside the gene matches. The CDR3 is 15 residues long. Germline V gives CDR1 SNHLY, CDR2 FYNNEI. The CDR3 DNA sequence: TGTGCCAGCGGGGAGCGGGGAGGAGGCTACAATGAGCAGTTCTTC. Its protein product is CASGERGGGYNEQFF. Full variable domain (missing parts from reference TRBV2 and TRBJ2-1): EPEVTQTPSHQVTQMGQEVILRCVPISNHLYFYWYRQILGQKVEFLVSFYNNEISEKSEIFDDQFSVERPDGSNFTLKIRSTKLEDSAMYFCASGERGGGYNEQFFGPGTRLTVL.

The rearrangement joins TRBV9 to TRBJ1-3; 8 bases are a match to TRBD1. The CDR3 covers 15 residues. The germline V gene has CDR1 SGDLS and CDR2 YYNGEE. Germline trimming cut 1 base from V and 3 bases from J; bases unmatched to any gene: 3. The CDR3 bases are TGTGCCAGCAGCGTAAGAACAGGGGGTGGAAACACCATATATTTT. Translating it yields CASSVRTGGGNTIYF.

This chain links TRBV7-3 with TRBJ2-5, with 10 bases lining up with TRBD1. CDR1 and CDR2 (germline): SGHTA, FQGTGA. J lost 1 base, V lost 3 bases, and 2 bases had no gene match. This CDR3 spans 15 amino acids. Written as DNA, the CDR3 is TGTGCCAGCAGCTTGGGACAGGGGAGCCAAGAGACCCAGTACTTC. It codes for CASSLGQGSQETQYF.